These T cell receptor beta chains were read from a single sample in a study of cytomegalovirus exposure and HLA in healthy donors. Method: immunoSEQ multiplex PCR; TCRdb's copy keeps in-frame clones and lacks some. Of some 130,000 clones listed, approximately 87% were seen once; the top ten hold 1.5%. Sample: PBMCs. All receptors come from a man aged 40-49 years in good health and CMV-seronegative. The CDR3 runs from the conserved cysteine through the conserved F or W. Each record gives: J gene, clone size, D gene, V gene, CDR3 length, CDR3 protein, CDR3 DNA. A D gene is named only where the DNA matches it firmly. Clone size is shown for a subset of rows, as once, few, many or a class of expanded clone.

TRBJ1-1 . TRBD1 TRBV18 12 CASSGQGAPAFF TGTGCCAGCTCCGGACAGGGGGCGCCGGCTTTCTTT
TRBJ2-1 . TRBD1 TRBV6-5 14 CASSSHAGGNEQFF TGTGCCAGCAGTTCCCATGCAGGGGGTAATGAGCAGTTCTTC
TRBJ1-1 . . TRBV19 13 CASRQLLNTEAFF TGTGCCAGCCGACAACTTCTGAACACTGAAGCTTTCTTT
TRBJ2-5 . TRBD2 TRBV30 14 CAWSAGGGEETQYF TGTGCCTGGAGTGCTGGCGGGGGGGAAGAGACCCAGTACTTC
TRBJ2-5 few . TRBV21-1 14 CASSKAQGQETQYF TGTGCCAGCAGCAAAGCGCAGGGGCAAGAGACCCAGTACTTC
TRBJ2-7 . TRBD1 TRBV5-4 14 CASSPTGTGFEQYF TGTGCCAGCAGCCCGACCGGGACAGGGTTCGAGCAGTACTTC
TRBJ2-7 . . TRBV5-5 12 CASSRTGYEQYF TGTGCCAGCAGCAGAACAGGGTACGAGCAGTACTTC
TRBJ2-5 . TRBD1 TRBV7-2 15 CASSTHGQGRETQYF TGTGCCAGCAGCACCCATGGACAGGGACGGGAGACCCAGTACTTC
TRBJ1-2 . TRBD1 TRBV7-8 16 CASSLSGGQGLGGYTF TGTGCCAGCAGCCTCAGTGGGGGACAGGGGTTGGGGGGCTACACCTTC
TRBJ2-7 once . TRBV6-6 14 CANPHAGYSYEQYF TGTGCCAATCCCCATGCGGGGTACTCCTACGAGCAGTACTTC
TRBJ2-3 . TRBD2 TRBV5-1 16 CASSLDGGATTDTQYF TGCGCCAGCAGCTTGGACGGGGGGGCCACCACAGATACGCAGTATTTT
TRBJ2-1 . . TRBV27 13 CASSLTLVNEQFF TGTGCCAGCAGTTTAACTCTAGTAAATGAGCAGTTCTTC
TRBJ2-7 . . TRBV7-2 13 CASSLFVSYEQYF TGTGCCAGCAGCTTATTCGTTTCCTACGAGCAGTACTTC
TRBJ2-3 . . TRBV7-2 15 CASIPVGGSTDTQYF TGTGCCAGCATCCCCGTGGGGGGTAGCACAGATACGCAGTATTTT
TRBJ1-6 . . TRBV5-6 15 CASSLRGPLASPLHF TGTGCCAGCAGCTTGCGTGGCCCGCTAGCTTCACCCCTCCACTTT
TRBJ2-1 . . TRBV7-9 17 CASSLEEGLGSYNEQFF TGTGCCAGCAGCTTAGAGGAGGGGCTCGGCTCCTACAATGAGCAGTTCTTC
TRBJ1-6 . . TRBV10-2 15 CASSSSGATESPLHF TGCGCCAGCAGTTCCTCGGGTGCAACGGAATCACCCCTCCACTTT
TRBJ2-7 . . TRBV7-9 13 CASSLAAADEQYF TGTGCCAGCAGCTTAGCAGCGGCGGACGAGCAGTACTTC